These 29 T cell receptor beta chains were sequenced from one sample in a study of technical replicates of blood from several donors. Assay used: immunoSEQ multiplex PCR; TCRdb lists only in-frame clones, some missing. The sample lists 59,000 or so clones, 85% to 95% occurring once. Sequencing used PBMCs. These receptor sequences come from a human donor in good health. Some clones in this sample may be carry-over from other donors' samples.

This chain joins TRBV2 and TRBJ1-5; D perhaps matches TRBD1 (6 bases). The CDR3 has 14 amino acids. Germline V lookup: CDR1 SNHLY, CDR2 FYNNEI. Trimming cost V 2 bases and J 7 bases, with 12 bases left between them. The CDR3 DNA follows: TGTGCCAGCAGTGAATTGGGGGCAGGCCAGCCCCAGCATTTT. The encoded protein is CASSELGAGQPQHF.

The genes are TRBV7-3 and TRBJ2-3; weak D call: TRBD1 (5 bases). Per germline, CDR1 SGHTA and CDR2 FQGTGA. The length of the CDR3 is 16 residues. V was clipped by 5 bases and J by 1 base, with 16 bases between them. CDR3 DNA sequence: TGTGCCAGCAGCCTTAGCCCAGGGCCTCGCACAGATACGCAGTATTTT. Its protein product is CASSLSPGPRTDTQYF.

In DNA, the CDR3 is TGTGCCAGCAGCTACGCGGGACAGTATAATTCACCCCTCCACTTT. Encoded protein: CASSYAGQYNSPLHF. The chain has TRBV7-6 and TRBJ1-6; 7 bases match TRBD1. The CDR3 is 15 amino acids. CDR1 SGHVS and CDR2 FNYEAQ come from the germline V gene. The J segment lost 4 bases and the V segment lost 4 bases, leaving 4 bases of the junction unmatched. Full variable domain (missing parts from reference TRBV7-6 and TRBJ1-6): GAGVSQSPRYKVTKRGQDVALRCDPISGHVSLYWYRQALGQGPEFLTYFNYEAQQDKSGLPNDRFSAERPEGSISTLTIQRTEQRDSAMYRCASSYAGQYNSPLHFGNGTRLTVT.

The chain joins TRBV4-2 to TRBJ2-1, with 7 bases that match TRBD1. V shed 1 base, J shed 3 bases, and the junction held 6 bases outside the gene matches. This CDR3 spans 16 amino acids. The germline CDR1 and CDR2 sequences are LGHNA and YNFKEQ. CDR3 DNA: TGTGCCAGCAGCCAAGGTTACGGGACAGACTACAATGAGCAGTTCTTC. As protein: CASSQGYGTDYNEQFF.

The CDR3 sequence is CASSLEMGGNNEQFF. CDR3 bases: TGTGCCAGCAGCTTAGAGATGGGGGGGAACAATGAGCAGTTCTTC. The chain joins TRBV13 to TRBJ2-1; 7 nucleotides match TRBD2. Germline loops: CDR1 PRHDT, CDR2 FYEKMQ (reference sequence). CDR3 length: 15 amino acids. The V segment lost 1 base and the J segment 5 bases; nucleotides outside the gene matches: 5.

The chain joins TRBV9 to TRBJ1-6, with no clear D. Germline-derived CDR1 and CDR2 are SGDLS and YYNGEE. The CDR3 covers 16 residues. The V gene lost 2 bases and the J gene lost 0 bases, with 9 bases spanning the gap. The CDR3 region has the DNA TGTGCCAGCAGCGTGAACGACTACTCCTATAATTCACCCCTCCACTTT. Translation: CASSVNDYSYNSPLHF.

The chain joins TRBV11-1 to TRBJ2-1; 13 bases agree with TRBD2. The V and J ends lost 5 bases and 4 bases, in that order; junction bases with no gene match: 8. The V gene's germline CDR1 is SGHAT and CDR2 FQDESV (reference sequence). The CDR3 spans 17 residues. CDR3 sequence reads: CASSPQQGLAGYNEQFF. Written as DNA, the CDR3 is TGTGCCAGCAGCCCCCAACAGGGACTAGCGGGATACAATGAGCAGTTCTTC.

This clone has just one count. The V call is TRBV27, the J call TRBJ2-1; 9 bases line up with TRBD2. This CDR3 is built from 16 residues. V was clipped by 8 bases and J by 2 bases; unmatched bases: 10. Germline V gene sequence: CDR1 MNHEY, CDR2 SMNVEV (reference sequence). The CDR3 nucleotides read TGTGCCAGCGGGAGTAGCGGGAGTGGGGCCTACAATGAGCAGTTCTTC. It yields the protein CASGSSGSGAYNEQFF.

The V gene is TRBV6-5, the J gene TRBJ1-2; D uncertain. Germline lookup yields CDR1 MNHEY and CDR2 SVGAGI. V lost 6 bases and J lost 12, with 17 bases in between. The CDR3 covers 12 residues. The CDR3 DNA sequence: TGTGCCAGCAGCTACCTTGGAGGCGACCACACCTTC. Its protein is CASSYLGGDHTF.

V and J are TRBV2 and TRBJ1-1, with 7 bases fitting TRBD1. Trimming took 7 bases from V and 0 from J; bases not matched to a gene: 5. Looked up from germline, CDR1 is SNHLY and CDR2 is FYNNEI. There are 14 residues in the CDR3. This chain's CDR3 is CASKGTAMNTEAFF. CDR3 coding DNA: TGTGCCAGCAAGGGGACAGCCATGAACACTGAAGCTTTCTTT.

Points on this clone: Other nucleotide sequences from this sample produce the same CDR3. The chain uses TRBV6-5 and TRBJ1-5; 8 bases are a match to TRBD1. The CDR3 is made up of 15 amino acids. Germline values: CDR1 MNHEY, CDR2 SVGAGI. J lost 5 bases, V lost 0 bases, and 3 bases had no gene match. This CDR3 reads CASSYSTGADQPQHF. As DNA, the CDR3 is TGTGCCAGCAGTTACTCGACAGGGGCGGATCAGCCCCAGCATTTT.

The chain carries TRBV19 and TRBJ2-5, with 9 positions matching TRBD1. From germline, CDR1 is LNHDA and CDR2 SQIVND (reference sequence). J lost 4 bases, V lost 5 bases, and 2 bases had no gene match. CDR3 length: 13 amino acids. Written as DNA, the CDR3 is TGTGCCAGTAGTGAGACAGGGGGAGAGACCCAGTACTTC. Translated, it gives CASSETGGETQYF.

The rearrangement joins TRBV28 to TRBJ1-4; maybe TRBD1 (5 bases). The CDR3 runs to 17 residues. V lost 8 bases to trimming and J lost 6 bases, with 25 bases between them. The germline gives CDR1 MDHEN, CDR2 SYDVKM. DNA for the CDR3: TGTGCCAGCCGTCCCTGGGGCGATGTAGGGGTGGATGAAAAACTGTTTTTT. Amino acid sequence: CASRPWGDVGVDEKLFF.

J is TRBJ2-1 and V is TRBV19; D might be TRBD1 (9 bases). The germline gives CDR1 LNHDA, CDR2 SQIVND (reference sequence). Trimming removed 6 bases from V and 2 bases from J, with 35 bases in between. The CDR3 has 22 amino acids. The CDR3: CASRATGGPTISWRGAYNEQFF. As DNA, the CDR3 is TGTGCCAGTAGGGCGACAGGGGGGCCTACCATAAGTTGGCGGGGGGCCTACAATGAGCAGTTCTTC.

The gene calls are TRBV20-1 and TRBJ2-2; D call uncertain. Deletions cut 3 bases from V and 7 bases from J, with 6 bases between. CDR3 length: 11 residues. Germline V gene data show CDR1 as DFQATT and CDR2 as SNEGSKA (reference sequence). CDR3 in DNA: TGCAGTGCTAGGGCCAGCGGGGAGCTGTTTTTT. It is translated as CSARASGELFF.

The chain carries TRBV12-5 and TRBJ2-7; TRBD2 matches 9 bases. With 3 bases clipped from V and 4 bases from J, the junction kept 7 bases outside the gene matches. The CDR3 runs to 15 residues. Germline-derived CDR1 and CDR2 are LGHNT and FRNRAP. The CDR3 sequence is CASGFMPSGEYEQYF. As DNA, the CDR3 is TGTGCTAGTGGTTTTATGCCTAGCGGGGAATACGAGCAGTACTTC.

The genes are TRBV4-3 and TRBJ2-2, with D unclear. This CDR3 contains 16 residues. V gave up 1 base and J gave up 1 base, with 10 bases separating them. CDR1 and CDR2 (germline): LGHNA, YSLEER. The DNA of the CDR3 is TGCGCCAGCAGCCAAGCTTGGGCAGGGAACACCGGGGAGCTGTTTTTT. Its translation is CASSQAWAGNTGELFF.

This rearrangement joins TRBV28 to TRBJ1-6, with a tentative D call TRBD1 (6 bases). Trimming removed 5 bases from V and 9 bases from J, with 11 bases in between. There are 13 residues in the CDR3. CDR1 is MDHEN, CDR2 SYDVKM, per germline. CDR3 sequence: CASSTGLSSPLHF. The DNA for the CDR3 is TGTGCCAGCAGTACAGGGTTAAGTTCACCCCTCCACTTT.

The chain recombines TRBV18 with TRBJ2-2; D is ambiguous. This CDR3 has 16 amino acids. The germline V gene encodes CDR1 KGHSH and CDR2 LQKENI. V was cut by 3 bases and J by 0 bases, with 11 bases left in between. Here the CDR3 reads CASSPAWATNTGELFF. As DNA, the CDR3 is TGTGCCAGCTCACCTGCGTGGGCTACGAACACCGGGGAGCTGTTTTTT.

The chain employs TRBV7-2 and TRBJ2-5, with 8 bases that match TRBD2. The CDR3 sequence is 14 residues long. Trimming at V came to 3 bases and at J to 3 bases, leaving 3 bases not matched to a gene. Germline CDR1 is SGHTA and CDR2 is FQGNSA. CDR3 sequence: CASSFYGGEETQYF. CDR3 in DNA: TGTGCCAGCAGCTTCTACGGGGGGGAAGAGACCCAGTACTTC.

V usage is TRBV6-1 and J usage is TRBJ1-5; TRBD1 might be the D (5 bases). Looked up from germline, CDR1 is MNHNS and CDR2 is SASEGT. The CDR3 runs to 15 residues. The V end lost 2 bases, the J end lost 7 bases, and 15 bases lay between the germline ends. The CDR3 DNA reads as TGTGCCAGCAGTGAAATGGGAGGGGTTGGGCAGCCCCAGCATTTT. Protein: CASSEMGGVGQPQHF.

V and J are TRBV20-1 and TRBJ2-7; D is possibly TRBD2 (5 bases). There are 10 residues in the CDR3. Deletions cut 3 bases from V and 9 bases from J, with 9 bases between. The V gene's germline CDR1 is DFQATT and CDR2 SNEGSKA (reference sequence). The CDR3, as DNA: TGCAGTGCTAGTCCCGGAGGGCAGTACTTC. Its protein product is CSASPGGQYF.

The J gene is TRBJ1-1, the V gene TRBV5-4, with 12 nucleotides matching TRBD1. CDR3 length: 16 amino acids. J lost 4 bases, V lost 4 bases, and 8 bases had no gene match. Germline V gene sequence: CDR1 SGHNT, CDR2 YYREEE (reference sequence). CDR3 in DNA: TGTGCCAGCAGCCCGGGGAGGGACAGGGGGCCCACTGAAGCTTTCTTT. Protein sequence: CASSPGRDRGPTEAFF.

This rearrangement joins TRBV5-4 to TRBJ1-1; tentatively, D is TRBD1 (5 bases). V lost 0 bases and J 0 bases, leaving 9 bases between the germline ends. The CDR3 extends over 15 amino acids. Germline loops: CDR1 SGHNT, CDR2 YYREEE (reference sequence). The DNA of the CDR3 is TGTGCCAGCAGCTTGGATCAGGGAATGAACACTGAAGCTTTCTTT. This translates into CASSLDQGMNTEAFF.

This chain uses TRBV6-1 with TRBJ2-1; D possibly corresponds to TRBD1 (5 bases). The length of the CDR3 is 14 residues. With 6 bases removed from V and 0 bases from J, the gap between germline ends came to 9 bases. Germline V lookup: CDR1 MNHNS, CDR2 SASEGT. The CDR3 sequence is CASRQDPSYNEQFF. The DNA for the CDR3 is TGTGCCAGCAGACAGGATCCCTCCTACAATGAGCAGTTCTTC.

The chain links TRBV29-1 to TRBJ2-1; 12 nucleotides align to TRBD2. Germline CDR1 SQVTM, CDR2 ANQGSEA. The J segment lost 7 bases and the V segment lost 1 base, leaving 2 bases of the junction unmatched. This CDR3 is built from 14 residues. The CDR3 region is CSVEGLAGVNEQFF. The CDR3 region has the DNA TGCAGCGTTGAAGGACTAGCGGGAGTTAATGAGCAGTTCTTC.

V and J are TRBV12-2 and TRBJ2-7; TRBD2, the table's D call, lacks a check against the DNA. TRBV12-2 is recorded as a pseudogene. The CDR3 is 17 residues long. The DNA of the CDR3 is TGTGCAAGTCGCTGCCCCCGGGGGCGGGGGGACCGCCACGAGCAGTACTTC. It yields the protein CASRCPRGRGDRHEQYF.

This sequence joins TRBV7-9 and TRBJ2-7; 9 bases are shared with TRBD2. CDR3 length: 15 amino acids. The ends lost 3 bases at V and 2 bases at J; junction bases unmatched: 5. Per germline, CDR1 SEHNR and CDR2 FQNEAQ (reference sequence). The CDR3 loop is CASSLASGATYEQYF. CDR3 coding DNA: TGTGCCAGCAGCTTGGCTAGCGGGGCCACCTACGAGCAGTACTTC.

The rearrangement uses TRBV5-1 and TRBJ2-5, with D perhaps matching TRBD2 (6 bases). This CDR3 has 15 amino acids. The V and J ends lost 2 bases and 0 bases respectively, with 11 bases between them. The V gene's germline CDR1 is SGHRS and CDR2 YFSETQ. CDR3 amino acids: CASSLSGHHQETQYF. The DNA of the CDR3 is TGCGCCAGCAGCTTAAGCGGGCACCACCAAGAGACCCAGTACTTC.